The clone carrying this T cell receptor beta chain was observed a handful of times. These data originate in a study of blood T cell repertoires in COVID-19. Study as a whole: T cells, B-cell-depleted T cells, or PBMCs provided the cDNA or gDNA that served as material.

In the original processing: Reference gene primer amplification gave nucleated cell count estimates. The table came from immunoSEQ multiplex PCR; TCRdb's copy has only in-frame clones and leaves some out. From that table come the V and J calls and clone size; the DNA was used to work out D and trimming. The table shows roughly 200,000 clones, with around four fifths occurring only once. The clonotype originates from a human donor in a cohort sampled during active COVID-19. What was sequenced was peripheral blood.

CDR3 in amino acids: CASSLYPADTQYF. The CDR3 DNA is TGTGCCAGCAGCTTATATCCCGCAGATACGCAGTATTTT. The rearrangement joins TRBV7-2 to TRBJ2-3; unclear D gene. The CDR3 spans 13 residues. Germline V gene lookup returns CDR1 SGHTA and CDR2 FQGNSA. V gave up 2 bases and J gave up 4 bases, with 7 bases separating them.